The sequence of this T cell receptor (beta chain) was determined in a study of blood T cells in healthy people across ages. Primers used in a second PCR of about 6 to 11 cycles were a sample-barcoded 5' primer and a J-beta primer mix. TCRdb passed the 5' RACE reads through MiXCR, listing each CDR3 protein once. The table shows under 2,000,000 distinct CDR3 sequences, with roughly 49% occurring only once. V lost 1 base, J lost 1 base, and 11 bases lay in between. The CDR3 is 15 amino acids. CDR1 is SGDLS, CDR2 YYNGEE, per germline. This clonotype was detected only a few times. This chain connects TRBV9 to TRBJ1-1; D might be TRBD1 (6 bases). The material sequenced was blood. This clonotype was obtained from a woman aged 40-49 years in good health. CDR3 residues: CASSVIQGSNTEAFF. The CDR3 coding sequence is TGTGCCAGCAGCGTAATACAGGGTTCGAACACTGAAGCTTTCTTT.